A selection of T cell receptor beta chains follows, all from one sample in a study of shared clonotypes between healthy human individuals. The assay was immunoSEQ multiplex PCR, and TCRdb's table has in-frame clones only and misses some. Here the sample spans about 1.5 million clones, roughly 98% being singletons. Sequencing input: naive CD4+ T cells sorted from blood. Source of these receptors: a man aged 30 to 39 in good health. CDR3s include the opening cysteine and the closing phenylalanine or tryptophan. D genes are given only for firm matches. Clone size is given for some rows only: seen once, a few or many times, or a class if the clone is expanded.

D gene | clone size | J gene | V gene | CDR3 DNA | CDR3 protein
TRBD2 | - | TRBJ2-1 | TRBV5-4 | TGTGCCAGCAGCTTGATGGGACTAGCGGGAGACAATGAGCAGTTCTTC | CASSLMGLAGDNEQFF
- | - | TRBJ2-7 | TRBV9 | TGTGCCAGCAGCTTCCAGATTCCTACCTACGAGCAGTACTTC | CASSFQIPTYEQYF
- | - | TRBJ1-5 | TRBV28 | TGTGCCAGCGGGAAGGGAGGAGAAATAGGCGGTCAGCCCCAGCATTTT | CASGKGGEIGGQPQHF
- | - | TRBJ1-2 | TRBV7-2 | TGTGCCAGCAGCTTAGCGAGGGGGTCTTTCTATGGCTACACCTTC | CASSLARGSFYGYTF
- | - | TRBJ2-5 | TRBV9 | TGTGCCAGCAGCGTAGATTTGGGGGAAGTGGGGCAAGAGACCCAGTACTTC | CASSVDLGEVGQETQYF
TRBD2 | - | TRBJ2-1 | TRBV7-2 | TGTGCCAGCAGCCTTATAGCGGGCCCAGCGTACAATGAGCAGTTCTTC | CASSLIAGPAYNEQFF
- | - | TRBJ2-7 | TRBV18 | TGTGCCAGCTCACCATCCTCGGGGATAGACGAGCAGTACTTC | CASSPSSGIDEQYF
TRBD1 | - | TRBJ2-7 | TRBV7-2 | TGTGCCAGCAGCTTAGTAGGTCCAGGGGGCGAGCAGTACTTC | CASSLVGPGGEQYF
TRBD2 | - | TRBJ2-1 | TRBV9 | TGTGCCAGCAGCGGGACTAGCAGATCCAATGAGCAGTTCTTC | CASSGTSRSNEQFF
TRBD2 | - | TRBJ2-7 | TRBV11-2 | TGTGCCAGCGCCACCGGTCGGGGGGAGATCTACGAGCAGTACTTC | CASATGRGEIYEQYF
TRBD2 | - | TRBJ2-1 | TRBV19 | TGTGCCAGTAGTATCCCCAGCGGGAGTGGCGATGAGCAGTTCTTC | CASSIPSGSGDEQFF
- | - | TRBJ1-1 | TRBV7-2 | TGTGCCAGCAGCTTAGGGCAGACCACTGAAGCTTTCTTT | CASSLGQTTEAFF
TRBD2 | - | TRBJ2-3 | TRBV5-1 | TGCGCCAGCGGGGGGGTTCCCACAGATACGCAGTATTTT | CASGGVPTDTQYF
- | once | TRBJ2-7 | TRBV28 | TGTGCCAGCAGTTTATTGGACAGCTCCTACGAGCAGTACTTC | CASSLLDSSYEQYF
- | - | TRBJ2-7 | TRBV9 | TGTGCCAGCAGCCTAGAGAGGACCACAACCGAGCAGTACTTC | CASSLERTTTEQYF
TRBD1 | - | TRBJ2-1 | TRBV7-7 | TGTGCTAGCAGCCCTGGGACAGGCAATGAGCAGTTCTTC | CASSPGTGNEQFF
- | - | TRBJ2-5 | TRBV6-1 | TGTGCCAGCCGGATGTCAGGGAGTCAGGGAGAGACCCAGTACTTC | CASRMSGSQGETQYF
TRBD1 | - | TRBJ1-4 | TRBV28 | TGTGCCAGCAGTTCGGGACAGAGCTATGAAAAACTGTTTTTT | CASSSGQSYEKLFF
TRBD2 | - | TRBJ2-1 | TRBV7-6 | TGTGCCAGCAGCTCGGTCGCGGGAGGCCGGAATGAGCAGTTCTTC | CASSSVAGGRNEQFF
- | - | TRBJ2-7 | TRBV18 | TGTGCCAGCTCACAATTGCTGGTCCCCAGCGAGCAGTACTTC | CASSQLLVPSEQYF
TRBD1 | - | TRBJ1-2 | TRBV4-1 | TGCGCCAGCAGCTCCGGGACAGGCAACTATGGCTACACCTTC | CASSSGTGNYGYTF
- | - | TRBJ1-1 | TRBV5-4 | TGTGCCAGCAGCTTTTTGTCCATGAACACTGAAGCTTTCTTT | CASSFLSMNTEAFF
- | - | TRBJ1-1 | TRBV9 | TGTGCCAGCAGCGCGGGTGTCCTGAACACTGAAGCTTTCTTT | CASSAGVLNTEAFF
TRBD1 | - | TRBJ2-4 | TRBV4-3 | TGCGCCAGCAGCCGGACAGGGGCAAACATTCAGTACTTC | CASSRTGANIQYF
- | - | TRBJ1-5 | TRBV5-1 | TGCGCCAGCAGCCGAACAGGAACTCAGCCCCAGCATTTT | CASSRTGTQPQHF
TRBD2 | - | TRBJ2-1 | TRBV5-4 | TGTGCCAGCAGGCTGGGGGGGACTAGCGGGATGGGTGATGAGCAGTTCTTC | CASRLGGTSGMGDEQFF
TRBD2 | - | TRBJ2-5 | TRBV18 | TGTGCCAGCTCACCCCCGACTAGCAGGGCAGAGACCCAGTACTTC | CASSPPTSRAETQYF
- | - | TRBJ1-5 | TRBV18 | TGTGCCAGCTCAGGGGACGGAGGAAATCAGCCCCAGCATTTT | CASSGDGGNQPQHF
TRBD1 | - | TRBJ1-4 | TRBV7-2 | TGTGCCAGCAGCTCGGGACAGGGTAGGGAAAAACTGTTTTTT | CASSSGQGREKLFF
TRBD1 | - | TRBJ1-4 | TRBV15 | TGTGCCACCAGCAGCTTGGGACAGGGGAGAGAAAAACTGTTTTTT | CATSSLGQGREKLFF
- | - | TRBJ1-1 | TRBV7-8 | TGTGCCAGCAGCTTAGGGCAGCTGGCTACGGAAGCTTTCTTT | CASSLGQLATEAFF
- | - | TRBJ1-5 | TRBV5-1 | TGCGCCAGCAGCTTTAATGTTCAGGGGCAGCCCCAGCATTTT | CASSFNVQGQPQHF
- | - | TRBJ2-5 | TRBV11-2 | TGTGCCAGCAGCTTAGAGGTCCAAGAGACCCAGTACTTC | CASSLEVQETQYF
- | - | TRBJ2-3 | TRBV9 | TGTGCCAGCAGCGTAGGACTTAGGGGGGATACGCAGTATTTT | CASSVGLRGDTQYF
- | - | TRBJ1-1 | TRBV23-1 | TGCGCCACCCCAACAACTCGAGCTTTCTTT | CATPTTRAFF
- | - | TRBJ2-7 | TRBV15 | TGTGCCACCAGCAGAGATCCTTCCTACGAGCAGTACTTC | CATSRDPSYEQYF
- | - | TRBJ2-3 | TRBV4-3 | TGCGCCAGCAGCCAAGATCGAATCCAGCGGGCGGGAGATACGCAGTATTTT | CASSQDRIQRAGDTQYF
- | - | TRBJ2-2 | TRBV27 | TGTGCAACCAGCGTATGGGCAACGAACACCGGGGAGCTGTTTTTT | CATSVWATNTGELFF
TRBD1 | - | TRBJ2-6 | TRBV5-1 | TGCGCCAGCAGCTCCATCCCGGGACAGGTCTCTGGGGCCAACGTCCTGACTTTC | CASSSIPGQVSGANVLTF
TRBD2 | - | TRBJ2-5 | TRBV7-8 | TGTGCCAGCAGCCTGGGACTAGCGGGAACCCAGTACTTC | CASSLGLAGTQYF
- | - | TRBJ2-7 | TRBV7-9 | TGTGCCAGCAGCCTGGTTCCAGGGACCTTCTACGAGCAGTACTTC | CASSLVPGTFYEQYF
- | - | TRBJ2-3 | TRBV7-2 | TGTGCCAGCAGCCGGGGCGGGGAATTCACAGATACGCAGTATTTT | CASSRGGEFTDTQYF
- | - | TRBJ1-2 | TRBV6-1 | TGTGCCAGCACCCAGCGGGGGGGTCGTGACTATGGCTACACCTTC | CASTQRGGRDYGYTF
TRBD2 | - | TRBJ2-1 | TRBV5-1 | TGCGCCAGCAGCCTAAGTACTAGCGGGGGCTACAATGAGCAGTTCTTC | CASSLSTSGGYNEQFF
TRBD1 | - | TRBJ2-7 | TRBV19 | TGTGCCACCTCGGACAGGGGGCGATGGGACGAGCAGTACTTC | CATSDRGRWDEQYF
- | - | TRBJ2-3 | TRBV18 | TGTGCCAGCTCACCACGAGCAGATACGCAGTATTTT | CASSPRADTQYF
- | - | TRBJ1-3 | TRBV5-1 | TGCGCCAGCAGCCCGACAGGCGCTGGAAACACCATATATTTT | CASSPTGAGNTIYF